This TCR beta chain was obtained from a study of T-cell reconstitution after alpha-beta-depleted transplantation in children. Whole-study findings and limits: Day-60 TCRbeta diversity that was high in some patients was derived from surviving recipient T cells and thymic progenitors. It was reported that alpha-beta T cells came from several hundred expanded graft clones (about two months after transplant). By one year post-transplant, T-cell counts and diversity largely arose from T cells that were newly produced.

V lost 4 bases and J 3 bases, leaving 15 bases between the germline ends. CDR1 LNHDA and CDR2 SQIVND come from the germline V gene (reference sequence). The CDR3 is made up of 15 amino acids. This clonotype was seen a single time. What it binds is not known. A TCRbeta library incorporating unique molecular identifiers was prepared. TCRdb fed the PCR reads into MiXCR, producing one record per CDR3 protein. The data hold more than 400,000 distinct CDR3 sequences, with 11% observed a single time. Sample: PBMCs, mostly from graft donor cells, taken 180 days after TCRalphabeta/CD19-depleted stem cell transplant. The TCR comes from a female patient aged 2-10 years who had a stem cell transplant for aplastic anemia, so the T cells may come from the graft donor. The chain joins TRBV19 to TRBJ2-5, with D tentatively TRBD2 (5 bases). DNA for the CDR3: TGTGCCAGTAGTAATCCAGCGGTGCGAAAAGAGACCCAGTACTTC. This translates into CASSNPAVRKETQYF.